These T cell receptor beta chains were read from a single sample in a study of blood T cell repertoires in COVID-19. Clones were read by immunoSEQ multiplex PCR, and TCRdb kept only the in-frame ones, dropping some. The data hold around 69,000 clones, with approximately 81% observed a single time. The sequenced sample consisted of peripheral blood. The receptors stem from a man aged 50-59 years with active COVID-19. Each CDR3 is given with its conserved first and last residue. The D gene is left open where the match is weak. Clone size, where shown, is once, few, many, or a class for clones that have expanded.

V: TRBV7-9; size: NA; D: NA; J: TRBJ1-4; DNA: TGTGCCAGCGGGAGGGGAGAAAAACTGTTTTTT; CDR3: CASGRGEKLFF
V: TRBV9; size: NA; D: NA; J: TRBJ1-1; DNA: TGTGCCAGCAGCGTAGCGGGTGACAGAAACACTGAAGCTTTCTTT; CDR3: CASSVAGDRNTEAFF
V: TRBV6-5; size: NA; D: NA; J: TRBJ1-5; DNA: TGTGCCAGCAGTTACAACGGGTGGGGGGACCAGCCCCAGCATTTT; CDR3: CASSYNGWGDQPQHF
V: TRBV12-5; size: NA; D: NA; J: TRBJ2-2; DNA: TGTGCTAGTGGTTTGGGGCCGGGGGAGCTGTTTTTT; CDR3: CASGLGPGELFF
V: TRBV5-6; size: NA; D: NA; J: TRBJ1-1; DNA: TGTGCCAGCAGCTTGGTAGCCACGGATGAAGCTTTCTTT; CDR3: CASSLVATDEAFF
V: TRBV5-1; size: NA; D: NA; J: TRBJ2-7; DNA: TGCGCCAGCTCCCCTCAGGGGCCCTACGAGCAGTACTTC; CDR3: CASSPQGPYEQYF
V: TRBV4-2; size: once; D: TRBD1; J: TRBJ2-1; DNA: TGTGCCAGCAGCCAAGAGATAACAGGGGGCATCAATGAGCAGTTCTTC; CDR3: CASSQEITGGINEQFF
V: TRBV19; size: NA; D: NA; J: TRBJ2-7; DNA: TGTGCCAGTAGTTCCTACCCTCGGGACACCTCCTACGAGCAGTACTTC; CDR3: CASSSYPRDTSYEQYF
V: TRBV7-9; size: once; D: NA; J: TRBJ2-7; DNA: TGTGCCAGCAGCTTCCCGGGAAAAGAGTACGAGCAGTACTTC; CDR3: CASSFPGKEYEQYF
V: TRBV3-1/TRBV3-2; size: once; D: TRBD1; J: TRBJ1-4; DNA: TGTGCCAGCAGCCTTGGGACAGGGAATGAAAAACTGTTTTTT; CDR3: CASSLGTGNEKLFF
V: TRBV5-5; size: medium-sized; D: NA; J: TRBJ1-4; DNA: TGTGCCAGCAGCTTGGCACAGAATGAAAAACTGTTTTTT; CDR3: CASSLAQNEKLFF
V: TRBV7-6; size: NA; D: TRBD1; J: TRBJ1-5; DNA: TGTGCCAGCAGCTTAGGACAGGGGGCTCAGCCCCAGCATTTT; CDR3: CASSLGQGAQPQHF
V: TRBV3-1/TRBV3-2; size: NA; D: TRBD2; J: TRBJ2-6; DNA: TGTGCCAGCAGCCAGCTAGCGGGAGCCCCCGGGGCCAACGTCCTGACTTTC; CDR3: CASSQLAGAPGANVLTF
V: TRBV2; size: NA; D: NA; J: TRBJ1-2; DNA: TGTGCCAGCAGTGAATCCGGGTGGGGCTACACCTTC; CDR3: CASSESGWGYTF
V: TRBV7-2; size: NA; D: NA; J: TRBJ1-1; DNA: TGTGCCAGCAGCTTAGCACGGTCGGCGGGGCCTGAAGCTTTCTTT; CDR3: CASSLARSAGPEAFF
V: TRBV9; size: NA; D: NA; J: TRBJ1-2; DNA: TGTGCCAGCAGCCCCCGGGACATTAACTATGGCTACACCTTC; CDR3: CASSPRDINYGYTF
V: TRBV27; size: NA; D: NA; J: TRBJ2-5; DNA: TGTGCCAGCAGTCCCAGGGGCCTAGAGGGAGAGACCCAGTACTTC; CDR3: CASSPRGLEGETQYF
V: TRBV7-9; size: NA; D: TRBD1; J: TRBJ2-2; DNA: TGTGCCAGCAGCCCCACAGGGGCGAACACCGGGGAGCTGTTTTTT; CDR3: CASSPTGANTGELFF
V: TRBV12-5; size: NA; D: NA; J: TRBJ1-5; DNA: TGTGCTAGTGGTTTGGTACTAAGTTCTCCAGTGAATCAGCCCCAGCATTTT; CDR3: CASGLVLSSPVNQPQHF
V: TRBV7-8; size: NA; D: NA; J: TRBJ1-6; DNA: TGTGCCAGCAGCTCCGGCAGGAATTCACCCCTCCACTTT; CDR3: CASSSGRNSPLHF
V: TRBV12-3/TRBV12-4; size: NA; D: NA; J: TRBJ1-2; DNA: TGTGCCAGCGGTGCGGGACGCGGCTATGGCTACACCTTC; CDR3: CASGAGRGYGYTF
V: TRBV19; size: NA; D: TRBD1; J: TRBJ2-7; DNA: TGTGCCAGTAGTACCGGGACAGGGGAGCAGTACTTC; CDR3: CASSTGTGEQYF
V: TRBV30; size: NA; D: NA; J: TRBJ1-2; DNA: TGTGCCTGGAGTGGCGGTCGGGGGGCGGGTGGCTACACCTTC; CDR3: CAWSGGRGAGGYTF
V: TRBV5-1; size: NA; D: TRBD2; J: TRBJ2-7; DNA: TGCGCCAGCAGCTCCATACTAGCGGGGGCAAACGAGCAGTACTTC; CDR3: CASSSILAGANEQYF
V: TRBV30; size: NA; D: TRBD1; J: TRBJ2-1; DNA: TGTGCCTGGAAGGGGGCAGGGAATGAGCAGTTCTTC; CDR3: CAWKGAGNEQFF
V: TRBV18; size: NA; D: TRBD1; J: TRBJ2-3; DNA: TGTGCCAGCTCACCCCCGACAGGGGCTTGGGCAGATACGCAGTATTTT; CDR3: CASSPPTGAWADTQYF
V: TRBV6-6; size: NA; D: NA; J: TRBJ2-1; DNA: TGTGCCAGCAGTGACCACCAGGGCAATGAGCAGTTCTTC; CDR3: CASSDHQGNEQFF
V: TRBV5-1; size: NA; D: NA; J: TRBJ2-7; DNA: TGCGCCAGCAGCTTGACGACTCCCCTCGAGGAGCAGTACTTC; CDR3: CASSLTTPLEEQYF
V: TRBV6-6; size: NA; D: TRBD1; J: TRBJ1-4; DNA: TGTGCCAGCAGTTTTACAGGGGCCGGTGAAAAACTGTTTTTT; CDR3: CASSFTGAGEKLFF
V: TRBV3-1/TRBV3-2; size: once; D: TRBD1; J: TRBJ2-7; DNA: TGTGCCAGCAGCCTCCGGGACAGGGGGTTCTACGAGCAGTACTTC; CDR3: CASSLRDRGFYEQYF
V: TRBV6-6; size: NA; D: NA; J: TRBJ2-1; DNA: TGTGCCAGCGTTGGGGGGAGGAACAATGAGCAGTTCTTC; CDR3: CASVGGRNNEQFF
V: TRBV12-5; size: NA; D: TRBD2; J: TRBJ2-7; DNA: TGTGCTAGTGGTTTGGTACTCACGGGAGGGCCTCCCTACGAGCAGTACTTC; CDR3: CASGLVLTGGPPYEQYF